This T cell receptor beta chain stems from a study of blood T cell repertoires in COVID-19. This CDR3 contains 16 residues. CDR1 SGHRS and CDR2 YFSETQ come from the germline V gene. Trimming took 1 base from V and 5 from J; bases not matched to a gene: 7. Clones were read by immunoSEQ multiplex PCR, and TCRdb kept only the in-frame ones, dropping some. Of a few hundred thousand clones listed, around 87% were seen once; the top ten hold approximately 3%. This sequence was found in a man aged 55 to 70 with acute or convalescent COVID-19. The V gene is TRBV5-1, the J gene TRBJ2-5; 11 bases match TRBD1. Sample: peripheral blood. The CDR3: CASSLQMDRGLETQYF. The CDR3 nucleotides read TGCGCCAGCAGCTTGCAAATGGACAGGGGGCTCGAGACCCAGTACTTC.